Presented here are 2 T cell receptor beta chains from one specimen sequenced in a study of blood T cell repertoires in COVID-19. The data were produced by immunoSEQ multiplex PCR, yet TCRdb's version contains in-frame clones alone and is incomplete. The data show fewer than 200,000 clones, with nearly 80% seen just once and approximately 26% held by the top ten. What was sequenced was peripheral blood. These receptors were collected from a woman between 65 and 79 years old with acute or convalescent COVID-19.

The V gene is TRBV7-3, the J gene TRBJ2-7, with TRBD2 matching 9 bases. This CDR3 has 15 amino acids. Germline values: CDR1 SGHTA, CDR2 FQGTGA. Germline trimming cut 2 bases from V and 2 bases from J; bases unmatched to any gene: 4. In nucleotides, the CDR3 is TGTGCCAGCAGCTTAGGCGGGAGGGGCGCCTACGAGCAGTACTTC. Translation gives CASSLGGRGAYEQYF.

This rearrangement joins TRBV28 to TRBJ1-2; a possible D gene is TRBD1 (6 bases). Germline values: CDR1 MDHEN, CDR2 SYDVKM. The CDR3 runs to 15 residues. The V gene lost 5 bases and the J gene lost 2 bases, with 15 bases spanning the gap. The CDR3 coding sequence is TGTGCCAGCAGTGGGGAAGGTACAGGGAACTATGGCTACACCTTC. Protein: CASSGEGTGNYGYTF.